The 30 T cell receptor beta chains below all came from one sample that was sequenced in a study of blood T cell repertoires in COVID-19. Profiled with immunoSEQ multiplex PCR; TCRdb holds only in-frame clones, not every one. The sample has tens of thousands of clones, around four fifths seen once. The specimen sequenced was peripheral blood. These receptors came from a human donor in a cohort sampled during active COVID-19.

The CDR3 DNA follows: TGTGCCAGCAGCTTAGCAGGCAGGGGGTACGAGCAGTACTTC. Residues: CASSLAGRGYEQYF. The J gene is TRBJ2-7, the V gene TRBV7-2; 7 bases map to TRBD1. Per germline, CDR1 SGHTA and CDR2 FQGNSA. J lost 4 bases, V lost 0 bases, and 3 bases had no gene match. The CDR3 has 14 amino acids.

The chain employs TRBV6-5 and TRBJ1-2; D uncertain. Germline lookup yields CDR1 MNHEY and CDR2 SVGAGI. The CDR3 totals 13 residues. Trimming left V 7 bases short and J 2 bases short, with 11 bases between. For the CDR3, the DNA is TGTGCCAGCACCCCGACGGGAAACTATGGCTACACCTTC. Translated, it gives CASTPTGNYGYTF.

The V gene is TRBV7-9, the J gene TRBJ1-5; 7 bases fit TRBD1. The CDR3 sequence is 13 residues long. Germline CDR1 SEHNR, CDR2 FQNEAQ (reference sequence). Unmatched junction bases numbered 1, after V lost 4 bases and J lost 4 bases. The CDR3 DNA reads as TGTGCCAGCAGCTCACAGGGGAATCAGCCCCAGCATTTT. Its translation: CASSSQGNQPQHF.

This chain links TRBV10-3 with TRBJ2-7, with 8 bases fitting TRBD2. J gave up 4 bases and V 11 bases, and 16 bases lay outside the gene matches. This CDR3 is 15 amino acids long. Per germline, CDR1 ENHRY and CDR2 SYGVKD. CDR3 in amino acids: CASNQRGGRMYEQYF. The DNA of the CDR3 is TGTGCCTCGAACCAGCGCGGGGGGAGGATGTACGAGCAGTACTTC.

For the CDR3, the DNA is TGTGCCTGGAACAGGGAGACAGATACGCAGTATTTT. It encodes CAWNRETDTQYF. V and J are TRBV30 and TRBJ2-3, with a tentative D call TRBD1 (6 bases). CDR1 is GTSNPN, CDR2 SVGIG, per germline (reference sequence). This CDR3 is built from 12 residues. V was cut by 4 bases and J by 3 bases, with 8 bases left in between.

CDR3 sequence reads: CASSLPGTYEQYF. The CDR3 nucleotides are TGTGCCAGCAGCTTGCCCGGGACCTACGAGCAGTACTTC. This chain joins TRBV5-6 and TRBJ2-7; maybe TRBD2 (5 bases). CDR3 length equals 13 residues. The V gene lost 1 base and the J gene lost 2 bases, with 7 bases spanning the gap. Germline values: CDR1 SGHDT, CDR2 YYEEEE.

The rearrangement uses TRBV9 and TRBJ1-6, with TRBD1 matching over 8 bases. The J segment lost 7 bases and the V segment lost 5 bases, leaving 5 bases of the junction unmatched. The CDR3 runs 14 residues. CDR1 is SGDLS and CDR2 is YYNGEE in the germline V gene. DNA of the CDR3: TGTGCCAGCAGGCCGGACAGGGAGAATTCACCCCTCCACTTT. Its protein is CASRPDRENSPLHF. The full variable domain, rest sourced from reference TRBV9 and TRBJ1-6, is DSGVTQTPKHLITATGQRVTLRCSPRSGDLSVYWYQQSLDQGLQFLIQYYNGEERAKGNILERFSAQQFPDLHSELNLSSLELGDSALYFCASRPDRENSPLHFGNGTRLTVT.

This chain joins TRBV15 and TRBJ2-1; 8 bases map to TRBD1. The CDR3 totals 14 residues. The trim removed 8 bases at V and 9 bases at J, leaving 12 bases unmatched. CDR1 and CDR2 (germline): LNHNV, YYDKDF (reference sequence). CDR3 in amino acids: CATAKTGVGPEQFF. The CDR3 DNA is TGTGCCACCGCGAAGACAGGGGTAGGACCTGAGCAGTTCTTC.

CDR3 DNA sequence: TGTGCCAGCAGCGTAGCGCCATCGATGAGCGCCTACGAGCAGTACTTC. It yields the protein CASSVAPSMSAYEQYF. The chain carries TRBV9 and TRBJ2-7; D is unresolved. V was trimmed by 0 bases and J by 2 bases, leaving 15 bases between them. The CDR3 contains 16 residues. The germline gives CDR1 SGDLS, CDR2 YYNGEE.

The chain links TRBV6-5 to TRBJ2-2; D is ambiguous. The V end was cut by 3 bases, the J end by 1 base, with 9 bases between. Germline CDR1 MNHEY, CDR2 SVGAGI. This CDR3 contains 15 residues. CDR3 region: CASSYSSWNTGELFF. DNA of the CDR3: TGTGCCAGCAGTTATTCTTCGTGGAACACCGGGGAGCTGTTTTTT.

The rearrangement joins TRBV11-3 to TRBJ1-1; D might be TRBD1 (5 bases). This CDR3 contains 11 residues. Germline-derived CDR1 and CDR2 are SGHNT and YENEEA. V dropped 8 bases and J dropped 5 bases, with 9 bases sitting between them. DNA of the CDR3: TGTGCCAGCGCCGGGGGAACTGAAGCTTTCTTT. Translated: CASAGGTEAFF.

The chain has TRBV7-6 and TRBJ2-3; 10 bases are shared with TRBD1. The trim removed 5 bases at V and 5 bases at J, leaving 7 bases unmatched. The CDR3 is 15 residues long. Germline CDR1 is SGHVS and CDR2 is FNYEAQ. This chain's CDR3 is CASSRQDRGLDTQYF. In DNA form, the CDR3 reads TGTGCCAGCAGCCGCCAGGACAGGGGGTTAGATACGCAGTATTTT.

CDR3 sequence reads: CASSPSDRGDQETQYF. The CDR3 nucleotides read TGCGCCAGCAGCCCCTCGGACAGGGGAGACCAAGAGACCCAGTACTTC. This chain joins TRBV5-1 and TRBJ2-5; 9 bases are a match to TRBD1. The CDR3 consists of 16 residues. V lost 4 bases, J lost 0 bases, and 7 bases stayed unmatched. Germline CDR1 is SGHRS and CDR2 is YFSETQ.

Only a few counts were recorded for this clone. The chain couples TRBV5-1 to TRBJ1-1; D gene ambiguous. Germline V gene sequence: CDR1 SGHRS, CDR2 YFSETQ. V dropped 1 base and J dropped 1 base, with 8 bases sitting between them. This CDR3 is built from 14 residues. The CDR3 protein is CASSLNGANTEAFF. The CDR3, as DNA: TGCGCCAGCAGCTTGAACGGAGCGAACACTGAAGCTTTCTTT.

This clone was observed a handful of times. The chain carries TRBV10-3 and TRBJ2-2, with D possibly TRBD2 on 6 matching bases. V gave up 10 bases and J gave up 6 bases, with 21 bases separating them. Germline CDR1 is ENHRY and CDR2 is SYGVKD. The CDR3 length is 15 residues. CDR3 nucleotide sequence: TGTGCCAGCAGAGACGGCGGGGCGTTTCCCGGGGAGCTGTTTTTT. It yields the protein CASRDGGAFPGELFF.

The chain combines TRBV10-3 with TRBJ1-4; a possible D gene is TRBD1 (6 bases). V was pared by 11 bases and J by 4 bases, with 11 bases between. The CDR3 sequence is 12 residues long. CDR1 and CDR2 (germline): ENHRY, SYGVKD. CDR3 sequence: CAVGQINEKLFF. CDR3 DNA sequence: TGTGCCGTCGGACAGATTAATGAAAAACTGTTTTTT.

This clone was observed once. The chain employs TRBV18 and TRBJ1-5; D is uncertain. CDR3 length: 15 amino acids. Trimming took 3 bases from V and 6 from J, leaving 15 bases between them. Per the germline V gene, CDR1 is KGHSH and CDR2 is LQKENI. Here the CDR3 reads CASSPDWVTTQPQHF. In DNA form, the CDR3 reads TGTGCCAGCTCACCCGACTGGGTAACCACTCAGCCCCAGCATTTT.

The chain combines TRBV30 with TRBJ1-5, with a possible D match to TRBD1 (6 bases). Germline CDR1 is GTSNPN and CDR2 is SVGIG (reference sequence). V lost 2 bases and J 6 bases, leaving 11 bases between the germline ends. CDR3 length: 13 residues. CDR3 loop: CAWSTTGSQPQHF. The DNA of the CDR3 is TGTGCCTGGAGTACTACAGGGTCTCAGCCCCAGCATTTT.

The chain combines TRBV6-5 with TRBJ1-5, with TRBD1 matching over 8 bases. V was clipped by 5 bases and J by 4 bases; unmatched bases: 1. Germline CDR1 is MNHEY and CDR2 is SVGAGI. The CDR3 is 13 residues long. The CDR3, as DNA: TGTGCCAGCAGTCGGACAGGGAATCAGCCCCAGCATTTT. This gives the protein CASSRTGNQPQHF.

This clone was detected only once. The J gene is TRBJ2-7, the V gene TRBV6-6, with D maybe TRBD1 (6 bases). V shed 0 bases and J shed 3 bases, with 12 bases lying between them. Germline CDR1 reads MNHNY; CDR2 reads SVGAGI (reference sequence). The CDR3 sequence is 15 residues long. The CDR3 DNA reads TGTGCCAGCAGTTACTCCCGGGACACCCGCTACGAGCAGTACTTC. It yields the protein CASSYSRDTRYEQYF.

The chain has TRBV5-4 and TRBJ2-1; 10 bases match TRBD2. The germline CDR1 and CDR2 sequences are SGHNT and YYREEE (reference sequence). The CDR3 totals 14 residues. The junction had 8 bases not matched to a gene; V was cut back by 4 bases and J by 10 bases. CDR3 sequence: CASSTQRGGWEQFF. CDR3 nucleotide sequence: TGTGCCAGCAGCACCCAGCGGGGGGGCTGGGAGCAGTTCTTC.

The rearrangement joins TRBV6-5 to TRBJ2-7; no reliable D call. V was cut by 6 bases and J by 2 bases, with 11 bases left in between. This CDR3 has 13 amino acids. CDR1 is MNHEY and CDR2 is SVGAGI in the germline V gene. The CDR3 DNA follows: TGTGCCAGCAGGTCACAGTTCACCTACGAGCAGTACTTC. The encoded protein is CASRSQFTYEQYF.

The chain combines TRBV7-3 with TRBJ2-2, with 9 bases fitting TRBD1. The CDR3 is 13 residues long. In germline, CDR1 is SGHTA, CDR2 FQGTGA. V lost 6 bases and J lost 6; bases outside the gene matches: 2. The CDR3 here is CASRQGAPGELFF. CDR3 nucleotides: TGTGCCAGCAGACAGGGGGCCCCCGGGGAGCTGTTTTTT.

V is TRBV4-1 and J is TRBJ1-4; 10 nucleotides line up with TRBD1. Per the germline V gene, CDR1 is MGHRA and CDR2 is YSYEKL. CDR3 length equals 17 residues. With V trimmed by 4 bases and J by 7 bases, 12 bases remained unmatched. As DNA, the CDR3 is TGCGCCAGCAGCCGTCTACTCCGGGACAGGGGAGGTGAAAAACTGTTTTTT. Residues: CASSRLLRDRGGEKLFF.

There are a few counts of this clone. CDR3 nucleotide sequence: TGTGCCAGTAGTCTGGACAGGGGGAGCTCCTACGAGCAGTACTTC. The encoded protein is CASSLDRGSSYEQYF. The chain joins TRBV19 to TRBJ2-7; 10 bases are a match to TRBD1. CDR3 length: 15 amino acids. Germline loops: CDR1 LNHDA, CDR2 SQIVND (reference sequence). The V segment lost 5 bases and the J segment 0 bases; nucleotides outside the gene matches: 4.

This chain uses TRBV9 with TRBJ1-2; D unclear. With 0 bases removed from V and 8 bases from J, the gap between germline ends came to 17 bases. The V gene's germline CDR1 is SGDLS and CDR2 YYNGEE. The CDR3 is 15 amino acids. Here the CDR3 reads CASSVGAGLYGGYTF. The CDR3 DNA reads as TGTGCCAGCAGCGTAGGGGCAGGACTATATGGGGGCTACACCTTC.

The genes are TRBV12-3 or TRBV12-4 and TRBJ2-7; D is unresolved. Trimming left V 6 bases short and J 3 bases short, with 6 bases between. This CDR3 region has 11 residues. The DNA for the CDR3 is TGTGCCAGCAGGCGTGGCTACGAGCAGTACTTC. This encodes CASRRGYEQYF.

This clone appeared a few times. The CDR3 region is CASSDTGVIAEAFF. Here the CDR3 DNA reads TGTGCCAGCAGTGACACAGGGGTTATCGCTGAAGCTTTCTTT. The V and J genes are TRBV2 and TRBJ1-1; 7 bases are a match to TRBD1. Germline V gene sequence: CDR1 SNHLY, CDR2 FYNNEI. The CDR3 has 14 residues. Trimming removed 3 bases from V and 6 bases from J; junction bases left unmatched: 7.

This sequence joins TRBV10-1 and TRBJ2-5; D possibly corresponds to TRBD1 (6 bases). Per the germline V gene, CDR1 is WNHNN and CDR2 is SYGVQD (reference sequence). Deletions cut 6 bases from V and 3 bases from J, with 11 bases between. The CDR3 loop spans 13 amino acids. CDR3 in amino acids: CASSPAGEETQYF. The CDR3 DNA follows: TGCGCCAGCAGCCCGGCAGGGGAAGAGACCCAGTACTTC.

This clone was seen only a few times. The chain uses TRBV6-5 and TRBJ2-3; D might be TRBD2 (5 bases). Trimming took 8 bases from V and 2 from J, leaving 17 bases between them. The CDR3 is made up of 15 amino acids. Germline lookup yields CDR1 MNHEY and CDR2 SVGAGI. The CDR3 sequence: CASRAALSITDTQYF. The CDR3 nucleotides are TGTGCCAGCCGAGCGGCTCTCTCCATCACAGATACGCAGTATTTT.